A selection of T cell receptor beta chains follows, all from one sample in a study of regulatory T cells in long-lasting Graves disease. TCRdb processed the multiplex PCR reads anew with MiXCR; each CDR3 protein has one entry. The table records a few hundred thousand distinct CDR3 sequences, approximately 12% of them present only once. Separately, the same data were catalogued under a study of T cells in Graves' hyperthyroidism and ophthalmopathy.

The sequencing here drew on peripheral blood mononuclear cells (PBMCs), taken at new diagnosis, from a patient treated with antithyroid drugs. The receptors come from a woman younger than 30 with Graves disease. CDR3s include the opening cysteine and the closing phenylalanine or tryptophan. D genes are given only for firm matches. The size field is filled for only some rows; it gives once, few, many or a size class.

d_gene,v_gene,abundance,j_gene,CDR3aa,CDR3nt
TRBD2,TRBV5-1,-,TRBJ2-3,CASSLEGSGGAVFPDTQYF,TGCGCCAGCAGCTTGGAGGGTAGCGGGGGGGCCGTTTTTCCTGATACGCAGTATTTT
-,TRBV2,many,TRBJ2-2,CASSELGVANTGELFF,TGTGCCAGCAGTGAACTGGGGGTTGCCAACACCGGGGAGCTGTTTTTT
-,TRBV27,many,TRBJ2-2,CASSRVLPKGELFF,TGTGCCAGCAGCCGGGTCCTCCCCAAAGGGGAGCTGTTTTTT
-,TRBV19,few,TRBJ1-2,CATTERGNYGYTF,TGTGCCACAACAGAGAGGGGAAACTATGGCTACACCTTC
TRBD1,TRBV29-1,few,TRBJ1-2,CSVRDSPNYGYTF,TGCAGCGTCCGGGACAGCCCGAACTATGGCTACACCTTC
TRBD1,TRBV11-2,many,TRBJ2-3,CASSLRTGGFTDTQYF,TGTGCCAGCAGCTTACGGACAGGGGGCTTCACAGATACGCAGTATTTT
-,TRBV20-1,-,TRBJ2-5,CSARTVVVETQYF,TGCAGTGCTAGGACAGTCGTAGTGGAGACCCAGTACTTC
-,TRBV4-3,-,TRBJ2-1,CASSQPGRKQFF,TGCGCCAGCAGCCAACCAGGGAGAAAGCAGTTCTTC
TRBD1,TRBV6-2/TRBV6-3,many,TRBJ2-5,CASSYIGLSRGRGYQETQYF,TGTGCCAGCAGTTACATCGGTCTCTCCCGCGGCAGGGGGTACCAAGAGACCCAGTACTTC
TRBD1,TRBV7-9,many,TRBJ1-1,CASSLNRGGTEAFF,TGTGCCAGCAGCTTAAACAGGGGTGGTACTGAAGCTTTCTTT
TRBD2,TRBV12-3/TRBV12-4,many,TRBJ2-1,CASSRTSGGAGNEQFF,TGTGCCAGCAGTCGAACTAGCGGGGGGGCCGGCAATGAGCAGTTCTTC
TRBD2,TRBV6-2/TRBV6-3,many,TRBJ2-1,CASSTTSGSNEQFF,TGTGCCAGCAGTACGACTAGCGGGAGCAATGAGCAGTTCTTC
-,TRBV6-2/TRBV6-3,many,TRBJ2-3,CASSYFWRNKPDTQYF,TGTGCCAGCAGTTACTTCTGGCGGAACAAGCCAGATACGCAGTATTTT
-,TRBV12-3/TRBV12-4,many,TRBJ2-3,CASSLGGGTDTQYF,TGTGCCAGCAGTTTAGGCGGGGGCACAGATACGCAGTATTTT
TRBD2,TRBV9,few,TRBJ2-1,CASSGSGSPYNEQFF,TGTGCCAGCAGCGGCAGCGGGAGCCCCTACAATGAGCAGTTCTTC
TRBD1,TRBV7-6,many,TRBJ1-6,CASSVDRGGNSPLHF,TGTGCCAGCAGCGTGGACAGGGGGGGGAATTCACCCCTCCACTTT